The present T cell receptor (beta chain) was sequenced within a study of regulatory T cells in long-lasting Graves disease. Study as a whole: The antithyroid drugs taken by newly diagnosed Graves' patients had been used for under 3 months. Findings of the study overall: The study found lower TCR diversity in persistent Graves' patients than in newly diagnosed ones. The persistent group shared 2,741 public clonotypes, more than the 950 to 1,000 shared by new patients.

CDR3 length equals 17 residues. In germline, CDR1 is LGHDT, CDR2 YNNKEL (reference sequence). V dropped 4 bases and J dropped 1; count of bases not matched to a gene: 9. Arm-PCR of CDR3 regions with iRepertoire HTBI primers generated TCR beta libraries. MiXCR, run by TCRdb on the multiplex PCR reads, gives a single entry per CDR3 protein. The data show 550,000 to 700,000 distinct CDR3 sequences, around 15% seen once. Time point in this sample: newly diagnosed GD, antithyroid drugs for less than 3 months. PBMC RNA was the source of the TCR library. As regards this clonotype: Its antigen is as yet unknown.

These data also featured in a second study, about T cells in Graves' hyperthyroidism and ophthalmopathy.

The input for sequencing was peripheral blood mononuclear cells (PBMCs), taken at new diagnosis, from a patient treated with antithyroid drugs. This TCR was recovered from a man aged 18 to 29 with Graves disease. This sequence joins TRBV3-1 and TRBJ2-2; 7 bases map to TRBD1. The CDR3 sequence is CASSPGTASVNTGELFF. The CDR3 DNA follows: TGTGCCAGCAGCCCCGGGACAGCGAGCGTGAACACCGGGGAGCTGTTTTTT.